A single sample is the source of the 17 T cell receptor beta chains below, sequenced in a study of blood T cell repertoires in COVID-19. Repertoires were generated with immunoSEQ multiplex PCR, while TCRdb's copy carries only in-frame clones and drops some. The table shows tens of thousands of clones, with 80% to 90% occurring only once. Sequencing input: peripheral blood. The receptors here all came from a man between 60 and 75 years old with acute or convalescent COVID-19.

J is TRBJ2-5 and V is TRBV13; 8 bases align to TRBD2. Unmatched junction bases numbered 7, after V lost 5 bases and J lost 2 bases. The CDR3 sequence is 15 residues long. Germline V gene data show CDR1 as PRHDT and CDR2 as FYEKMQ (reference sequence). CDR3 nucleotide sequence: TGTGCCAGCAGCCCCGCGGGGGGAGGTCAAGAGACCCAGTACTTC. It specifies CASSPAGGGQETQYF. Using reference TRBV13 and TRBJ2-5 for the parts outside the CDR3, the full variable domain is AAGVIQSPRHLIKEKRETATLKCYPIPRHDTVYWYQQGPGQDPQFLISFYEKMQSDKGSIPDRFSAQQFSDYHSELNMSSLELGDSALYFCASSPAGGGQETQYFGPGTRLLVL.

The rearrangement links TRBV28 to TRBJ2-3; TRBD2 agrees at 7 bases. Unmatched junction bases numbered 3, after V lost 6 bases and J lost 0 bases. The germline CDR1 and CDR2 sequences are MDHEN and SYDVKM. This CDR3 has 14 amino acids. Here the CDR3 DNA reads TGTGCCAGCAGGGTACTAGCGAGCACAGATACGCAGTATTTT. Translation: CASRVLASTDTQYF.

V gene TRBV5-1 combines with J gene TRBJ1-1; unclear D gene. This CDR3 comprises 13 residues. Per the germline V gene, CDR1 is SGHRS and CDR2 is YFSETQ. Trimming took 1 base from V and 3 from J, leaving 7 bases between them. The CDR3 protein is CASSLRRDTEAFF. DNA of the CDR3: TGCGCCAGCAGCTTGAGGAGGGACACTGAAGCTTTCTTT.

In DNA form, the CDR3 reads TGTGCCAGCAGCGGAGGTAGGGGACAGGGGGCGAGAGGGAACACTGAAGCTTTCTTT. This encodes CASSGGRGQGARGNTEAFF. The genes are TRBV9 and TRBJ1-1, with TRBD1 matching 12 bases. V lost 3 bases and J lost 1; bases outside the gene matches: 13. The CDR3 is 19 amino acids. Germline CDR1 SGDLS, CDR2 YYNGEE.

This chain connects TRBV28 to TRBJ2-7; D is perhaps TRBD2 (6 bases). Per the germline V gene, CDR1 is MDHEN and CDR2 is SYDVKM. The V gene lost 4 bases and the J gene lost 6 bases, with 34 bases spanning the gap. The CDR3 runs 20 residues. In nucleotides, the CDR3 is TGTGCCAGCAGTTCGCGGGACGCACGAACGACATCCGGCCCTACTCGCGAGCAGTACTTC. This sequence encodes CASSSRDARTTSGPTREQYF. The variable domain in full, with the rest retrieved from reference TRBV28 and TRBJ2-7, is DVKVTQSSRYLVKRTGEKVFLECVQDMDHENMFWYRQDPGLGLRLIYFSYDVKMKEKGDIPEGYSVSREKKERFSLILESASTNQTSMYLCASSSRDARTTSGPTREQYFGPGTRLTVT.

This clone was found once. The rearrangement links TRBV4-2 to TRBJ1-3, with TRBD1 identical over 7 bases. Germline assignment: CDR1 LGHNA and CDR2 YNFKEQ. V shed 1 base, J shed 4 bases, and the junction held 16 bases outside the gene matches. This CDR3 is 19 amino acids long. The CDR3 nucleotides are TGTGCCAGCAGCCAAGGGGGTGGGTTCCAGGGGGTCTTCGGAAACACCATATATTTT. Residues: CASSQGGGFQGVFGNTIYF.

CDR3 in amino acids: CASSQDPTRQDTQYF. The CDR3 DNA reads as TGTGCCAGCAGCCAAGATCCGACGAGGCAAGATACGCAGTATTTT. V usage is TRBV3-1 (or the pseudogene TRBV3-2) and J usage is TRBJ2-3; no clear D. Germline-derived CDR1 and CDR2 are LGHDT and YNNKEL (reference sequence). Trimming left V 0 bases short and J 5 bases short, with 12 bases between. The CDR3 contains 15 residues.

V usage is TRBV29-1 and J usage is TRBJ2-3; TRBD2 is a possible D gene (7 bases). The V end lost 3 bases, the J end lost 5 bases, and 9 bases lay between the germline ends. Germline V gene sequence: CDR1 SQVTM, CDR2 ANQGSEA. The CDR3 length is 12 residues. CDR3 sequence reads: CSVERGRDTQYF. The CDR3 DNA is TGCAGCGTTGAGCGGGGGCGAGATACGCAGTATTTT.

The chain employs TRBV6-5 and TRBJ2-5; possibly TRBD2 for D (6 bases). The germline V and J ends were trimmed by 0 bases and 2 bases, with 7 bases remaining between them. This CDR3 is 14 amino acids long. CDR1 MNHEY and CDR2 SVGAGI come from the germline V gene. The CDR3 here is CASSYSGGQETQYF. In DNA, the CDR3 is TGTGCCAGCAGTTACTCTGGGGGGCAAGAGACCCAGTACTTC.

The rearrangement links TRBV9 to TRBJ1-1; no clear D gene. The CDR3 contains 15 residues. The germline gives CDR1 SGDLS, CDR2 YYNGEE. V was shortened by 0 bases and J by 1 base, with 10 bases between the two germline ends. The CDR3: CASSVDPVGNTEAFF. The CDR3, as DNA: TGTGCCAGCAGCGTAGACCCGGTCGGGAACACTGAAGCTTTCTTT.

The rearrangement uses TRBV23-1 and TRBJ1-3; D is unclear. TRBV23-1 is known as an ORF, though its function is uncertain. The CDR3 contains 19 residues. V was trimmed by 2 bases and J by 0 bases, leaving 20 bases between them. The CDR3 DNA is TGCGCCAGCAGTCAACCGACGACAAGAGGCGGGATCTCTGGAAACACCATATATTTT. It yields the protein CASSQPTTRGGISGNTIYF.

The V call is TRBV5-8, the J call TRBJ1-4; 7 bases fit TRBD1. Losses at the gene ends were 2 bases for V and 0 bases for J; bases not matched to a gene: 7. This CDR3 has 17 amino acids. The V gene's germline CDR1 is SGHTS and CDR2 YDEGEE. The CDR3 DNA reads TGTGCCAGCAGCTTCTTGGGACAGCACTCAACTAATGAAAAACTGTTTTTT. Translating gives CASSFLGQHSTNEKLFF.

The V call is TRBV5-1, the J call TRBJ2-7, with 10 bases identical to TRBD2. CDR3 length equals 15 residues. V lost 4 bases, J lost 1 base, and 5 bases stayed unmatched. Looked up from germline, CDR1 is SGHRS and CDR2 is YFSETQ. The CDR3 coding sequence is TGCGCCAGCAGCACCGGACTAGCGGATTCCTACGAGCAGTACTTC. Its protein is CASSTGLADSYEQYF.

The gene calls are TRBV3-1 (or the pseudogene TRBV3-2) and TRBJ1-2, with a possible D match to TRBD1 (6 bases). V shed 3 bases and J shed 5 bases, with 13 bases lying between them. The CDR3 runs 14 residues. Germline V gene lookup returns CDR1 LGHDT and CDR2 YNNKEL (reference sequence). The CDR3 bases are TGTGCCAGCAGCCAGGGGGCGCAAGGGTATGGCTACACCTTC. Translation gives CASSQGAQGYGYTF.

The chain recombines TRBV4-1 with TRBJ2-7; 15 bases are shared with TRBD2. V was clipped by 1 base and J by 3 bases; unmatched bases: 10. The CDR3 sequence is 19 residues long. CDR1 and CDR2 from the germline V gene are MGHRA and YSYEKL. The CDR3 reads CASSQGGPGLAGGLYEQYF. For the CDR3, the DNA is TGCGCCAGCAGCCAAGGAGGCCCCGGACTAGCGGGAGGGCTCTACGAGCAGTACTTC.

The V and J genes are TRBV6-1 and TRBJ2-2; TRBD2 agrees at 12 bases. V lost 4 bases and J lost 6; bases outside the gene matches: 6. The CDR3 is 16 residues long. CDR1 is MNHNS and CDR2 is SASEGT in the germline V gene. The CDR3 loop reads CASSARLAGAAGELFF. DNA of the CDR3: TGTGCCAGCAGTGCTCGACTAGCGGGAGCCGCCGGGGAGCTGTTTTTT.

The CDR3 spells CASSLARPNTEAFF. CDR3 coding DNA: TGTGCCAGCAGCTTAGCGAGGCCCAACACTGAAGCTTTCTTT. This rearrangement joins TRBV7-8 to TRBJ1-1; D call uncertain. The V gene lost 0 bases and the J gene lost 2 bases, with 7 bases spanning the gap. CDR1 SGHVS and CDR2 FQNEAQ come from the germline V gene. This CDR3 region has 14 residues.